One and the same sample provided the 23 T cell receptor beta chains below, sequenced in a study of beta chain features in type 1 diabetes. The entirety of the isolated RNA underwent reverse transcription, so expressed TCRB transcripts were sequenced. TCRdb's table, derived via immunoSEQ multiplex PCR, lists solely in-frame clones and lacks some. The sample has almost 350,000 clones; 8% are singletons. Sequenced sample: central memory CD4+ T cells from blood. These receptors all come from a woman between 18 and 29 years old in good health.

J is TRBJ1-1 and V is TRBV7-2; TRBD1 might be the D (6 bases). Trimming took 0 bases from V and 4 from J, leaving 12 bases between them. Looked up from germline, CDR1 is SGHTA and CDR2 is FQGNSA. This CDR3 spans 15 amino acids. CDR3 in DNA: TGTGCCAGCAGCTTAGCCCTCTCAGGGGCCACTGAAGCTTTCTTT. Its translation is CASSLALSGATEAFF. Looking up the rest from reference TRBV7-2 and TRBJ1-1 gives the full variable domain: GAGVSQSPSNKVTEKGKDVELRCDPISGHTALYWYRQSLGQGLEFLIYFQGNSAPDKSGLPSDRFSAERTGGSVSTLTIQRTQQEDSAVYLCASSLALSGATEAFFGQGTRLTVV.

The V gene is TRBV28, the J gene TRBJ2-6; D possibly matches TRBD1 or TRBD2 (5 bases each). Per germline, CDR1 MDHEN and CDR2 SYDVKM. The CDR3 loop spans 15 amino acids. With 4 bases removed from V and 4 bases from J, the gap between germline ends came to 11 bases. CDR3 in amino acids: CASSSPGTGANVLTF. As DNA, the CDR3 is TGTGCCAGCAGTTCCCCAGGGACCGGGGCCAACGTCCTGACTTTC.

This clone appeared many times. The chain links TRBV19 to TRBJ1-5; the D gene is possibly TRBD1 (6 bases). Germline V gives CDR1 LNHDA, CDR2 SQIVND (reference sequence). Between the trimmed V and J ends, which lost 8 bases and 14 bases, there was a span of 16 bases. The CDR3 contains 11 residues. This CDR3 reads CASGQGRTKHF. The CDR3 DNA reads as TGTGCCAGTGGGCAGGGGAGGACGAAGCATTTT.

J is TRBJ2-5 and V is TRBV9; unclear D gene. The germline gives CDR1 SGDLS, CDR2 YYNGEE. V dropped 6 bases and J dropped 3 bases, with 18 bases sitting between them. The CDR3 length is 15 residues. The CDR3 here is CASTRNPAREETQYF. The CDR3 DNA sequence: TGTGCCAGCACGAGAAACCCGGCCAGAGAAGAGACCCAGTACTTC.

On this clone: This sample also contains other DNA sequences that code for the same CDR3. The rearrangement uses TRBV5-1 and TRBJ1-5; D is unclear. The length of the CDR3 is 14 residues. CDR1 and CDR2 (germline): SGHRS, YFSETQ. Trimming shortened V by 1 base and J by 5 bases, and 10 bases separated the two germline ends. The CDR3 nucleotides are TGCGCCAGCAGCTTGAGGGCGGGTGATCAGCCCCAGCATTTT. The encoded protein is CASSLRAGDQPQHF.

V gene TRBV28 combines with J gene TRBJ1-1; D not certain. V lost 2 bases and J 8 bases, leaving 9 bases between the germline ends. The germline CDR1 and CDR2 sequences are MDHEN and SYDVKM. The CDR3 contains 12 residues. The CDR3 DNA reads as TGTGCCAGCAGTTTAATGCGACTAGAAGCTTTCTTT. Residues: CASSLMRLEAFF.

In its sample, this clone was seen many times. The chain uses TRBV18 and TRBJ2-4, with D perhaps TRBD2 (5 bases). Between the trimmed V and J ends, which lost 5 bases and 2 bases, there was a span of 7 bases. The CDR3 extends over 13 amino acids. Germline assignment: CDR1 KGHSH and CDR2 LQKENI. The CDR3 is CASSRESKNIQYF. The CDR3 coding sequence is TGTGCCAGCTCAAGGGAGTCCAAAAACATTCAGTACTTC.

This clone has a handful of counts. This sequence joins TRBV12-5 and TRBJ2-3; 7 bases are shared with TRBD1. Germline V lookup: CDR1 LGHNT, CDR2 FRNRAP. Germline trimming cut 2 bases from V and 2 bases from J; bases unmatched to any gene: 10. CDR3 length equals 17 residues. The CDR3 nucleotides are TGTGCTAGTGGTTTGTCCCAAGGGGGCTGGGACACAGATACGCAGTATTTT. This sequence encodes CASGLSQGGWDTDTQYF.

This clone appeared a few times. The CDR3 spells CASSWGGQETQYF. The CDR3 DNA reads as TGTGCCAGCAGTTGGGGGGGCCAAGAGACCCAGTACTTC. The V and J genes are TRBV28 and TRBJ2-5, with TRBD2 identical over 7 bases. Germline V CDR1 and CDR2: MDHEN, SYDVKM. V gave up 4 bases and J gave up 1 base; unmatched junction bases: 0. This CDR3 has 13 amino acids. Variable domain in full (rest from reference TRBV28 and TRBJ2-5): DVKVTQSSRYLVKRTGEKVFLECVQDMDHENMFWYRQDPGLGLRLIYFSYDVKMKEKGDIPEGYSVSREKKERFSLILESASTNQTSMYLCASSWGGQETQYFGPGTRLLVL.

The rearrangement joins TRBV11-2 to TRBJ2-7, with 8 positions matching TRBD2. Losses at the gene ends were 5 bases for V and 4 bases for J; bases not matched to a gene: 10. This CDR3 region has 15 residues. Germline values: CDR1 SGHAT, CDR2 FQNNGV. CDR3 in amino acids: CASSLVAGGLYEQYF. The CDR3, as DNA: TGTGCCAGCAGCCTAGTTGCGGGAGGTCTTTACGAGCAGTACTTC.

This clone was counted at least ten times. The CDR3: CASSTRTGKNTEAFF. The DNA for the CDR3 is TGCGCCAGCAGCACAAGGACAGGCAAGAACACTGAAGCTTTCTTT. V and J are TRBV5-1 and TRBJ1-1, with 7 bases identical to TRBD1. The germline V gene encodes CDR1 SGHRS and CDR2 YFSETQ. Trimming cost V 4 bases and J 1 base; bases outside gene matches: 7. The CDR3 contains 15 residues.

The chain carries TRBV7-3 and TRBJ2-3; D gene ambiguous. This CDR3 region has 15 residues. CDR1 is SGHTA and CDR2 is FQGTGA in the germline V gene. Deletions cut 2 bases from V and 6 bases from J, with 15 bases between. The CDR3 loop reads CASSLLSQPWDTQYF. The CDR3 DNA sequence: TGTGCCAGCAGCTTATTAAGTCAACCCTGGGATACGCAGTATTTT.

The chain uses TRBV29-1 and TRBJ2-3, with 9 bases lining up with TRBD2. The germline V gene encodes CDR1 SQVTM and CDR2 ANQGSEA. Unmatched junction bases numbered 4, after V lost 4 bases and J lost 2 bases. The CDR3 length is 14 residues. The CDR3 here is CSVVASGNTDTQYF. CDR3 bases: TGCAGCGTTGTGGCTAGCGGGAACACAGATACGCAGTATTTT.

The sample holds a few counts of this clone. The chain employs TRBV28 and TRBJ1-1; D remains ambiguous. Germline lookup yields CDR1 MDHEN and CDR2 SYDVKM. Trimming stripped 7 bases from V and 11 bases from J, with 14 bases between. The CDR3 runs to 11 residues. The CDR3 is CASTELRVAFF. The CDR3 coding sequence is TGTGCCAGCACTGAACTGAGGGTGGCTTTCTTT.

For the CDR3, the DNA is TGTGCCAGCAATTCACAGGGAGTAGGCACTGAAGCTTTCTTT. Translating it yields CASNSQGVGTEAFF. The chain links TRBV2 to TRBJ1-1, with D possibly being TRBD1 (6 bases). Germline CDR1 is SNHLY and CDR2 is FYNNEI. This CDR3 contains 14 residues. Trimming pared 7 bases from V and 4 bases from J, leaving 16 bases between.

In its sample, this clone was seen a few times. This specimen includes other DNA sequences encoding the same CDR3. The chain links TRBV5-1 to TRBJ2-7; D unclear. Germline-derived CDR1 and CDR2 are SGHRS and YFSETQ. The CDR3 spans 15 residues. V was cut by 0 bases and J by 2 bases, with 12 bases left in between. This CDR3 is CASSLDWRRTYEQYF. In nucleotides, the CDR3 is TGCGCCAGCAGCTTGGATTGGCGTCGGACCTACGAGCAGTACTTC. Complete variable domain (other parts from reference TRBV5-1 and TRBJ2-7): KAGVTQTPRYLIKTRGQQVTLSCSPISGHRSVSWYQQTPGQGLQFLFEYFSETQRNKGNFPGRFSGRQFSNSRSEMNVSTLELGDSALYLCASSLDWRRTYEQYFGPGTRLTVT.

The CDR3 sequence is CASSPYEQYF. DNA of the CDR3: TGTGCCAGCAGCCCGTACGAGCAGTACTTC. V gene TRBV7-9 combines with J gene TRBJ2-7, with D unresolved. The CDR3 contains 10 residues. Per germline, CDR1 SEHNR and CDR2 FQNEAQ (reference sequence). The V end was cut by 5 bases, the J end by 4 bases, with 3 bases between. Full variable domain (rest looked up from reference TRBV7-9 and TRBJ2-7): DTGVSQNPRHKITKRGQNVTFRCDPISEHNRLYWYRQTLGQGPEFLTYFQNEAQLEKSRLLSDRFSAERPKGSFSTLEIQRTEQGDSAMYLCASSPYEQYFGPGTRLTVT.

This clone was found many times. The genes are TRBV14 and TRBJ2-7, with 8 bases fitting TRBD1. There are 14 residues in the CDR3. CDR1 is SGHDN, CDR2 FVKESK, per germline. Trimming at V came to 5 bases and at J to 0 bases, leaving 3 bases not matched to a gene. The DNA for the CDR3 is TGTGCCAGCAGCGCCGGGACAGGCTCCTACGAGCAGTACTTC. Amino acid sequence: CASSAGTGSYEQYF.

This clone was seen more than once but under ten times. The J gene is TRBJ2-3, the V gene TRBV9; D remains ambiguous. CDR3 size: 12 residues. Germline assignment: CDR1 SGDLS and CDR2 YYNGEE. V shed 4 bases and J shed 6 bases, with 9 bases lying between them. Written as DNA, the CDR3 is TGTGCCAGCAGCCCCCTGGTGGATACGCAGTATTTT. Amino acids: CASSPLVDTQYF.

The DNA for the CDR3 is TGTGCCAGCAGCCATATCTGGAACACTGAAGCTTTCTTT. As protein: CASSHIWNTEAFF. The chain has TRBV7-8 and TRBJ1-1; D ambiguous. CDR1 and CDR2 (germline): SGHVS, FQNEAQ. With 5 bases removed from V and 1 base from J, the gap between germline ends came to 8 bases. The CDR3 sequence is 13 residues long.

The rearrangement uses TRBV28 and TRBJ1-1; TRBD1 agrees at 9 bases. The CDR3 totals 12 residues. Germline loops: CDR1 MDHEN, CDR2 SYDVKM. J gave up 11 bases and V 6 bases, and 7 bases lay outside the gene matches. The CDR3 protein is CASSPGQGAAFF. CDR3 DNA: TGTGCCAGCAGCCCGGGACAGGGCGCGGCTTTCTTT.

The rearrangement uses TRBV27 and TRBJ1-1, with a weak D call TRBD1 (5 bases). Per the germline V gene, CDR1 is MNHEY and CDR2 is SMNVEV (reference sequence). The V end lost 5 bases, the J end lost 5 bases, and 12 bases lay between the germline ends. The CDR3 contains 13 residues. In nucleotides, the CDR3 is TGTGCCAGCAGTGGGGGACGAGGTACTGAAGCTTTCTTT. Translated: CASSGGRGTEAFF.

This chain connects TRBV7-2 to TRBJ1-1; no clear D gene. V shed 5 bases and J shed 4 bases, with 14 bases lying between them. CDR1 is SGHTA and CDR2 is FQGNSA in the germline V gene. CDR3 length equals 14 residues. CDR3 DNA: TGTGCCAGCAGCCCGCTCCCATTGGGCACTGAAGCTTTCTTT. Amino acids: CASSPLPLGTEAFF. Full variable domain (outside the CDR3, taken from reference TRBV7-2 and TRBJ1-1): GAGVSQSPSNKVTEKGKDVELRCDPISGHTALYWYRQSLGQGLEFLIYFQGNSAPDKSGLPSDRFSAERTGGSVSTLTIQRTQQEDSAVYLCASSPLPLGTEAFFGQGTRLTVV.